The 23 T cell receptor beta chains reported below all come from one sample, sequenced in a study of patients and donors after allogeneic stem cell transplantation. From the RT-PCR reads, TCRdb called clonotypes with MiXCR, one entry per CDR3 protein. The profile shows hundreds of thousands of distinct CDR3 sequences, around an eighth of them singletons. Sequencing used blood, either unsorted or a sorted T cell fraction (not recorded which). The receptors were sampled from a human donor who was either an allogeneic HSCT recipient or a stem cell or donor lymphocyte infusion donor (not recorded which). It is not recorded whose cells these are; they may come from a transplant donor.

This clonotype has a count of ten or more. The J gene is TRBJ1-5, the V gene TRBV12-3 or TRBV12-4; D gene unclear. V was clipped by 2 bases and J by 4 bases, with 15 bases between them. The CDR3 is 16 residues long. CDR3 bases: TGTGCCAGCAGTTTATTTGGAGTGCGGCAAAATCAGCCCCAGCATTTT. Translating it yields CASSLFGVRQNQPQHF.

This chain joins TRBV20-1 and TRBJ2-5; 11 positions agree with TRBD2. V shed 4 bases, J shed 5 bases, and the junction held 9 bases outside the gene matches. The CDR3 has 15 amino acids. Germline V gene lookup returns CDR1 DFQATT and CDR2 SNEGSKA (reference sequence). In DNA form, the CDR3 reads TGCAGTGCTATAGGACTAGCGGGTCTCGGGGAGACCCAGTACTTC. The encoded protein is CSAIGLAGLGETQYF.

This clonotype was observed many times. The genes are TRBV4-3 and TRBJ1-3; tentatively, D is TRBD1 (5 bases). Germline V gene sequence: CDR1 LGHNA, CDR2 YSLEER. With 0 bases removed from V and 1 base from J, the gap between germline ends came to 10 bases. The CDR3 is 16 amino acids. The CDR3 nucleotides read TGCGCCAGCAGCCAAGATCCCTGGGGGTCTGGAAACACCATATATTTT. The encoded protein is CASSQDPWGSGNTIYF.

This clonotype was recorded at least ten times. V and J are TRBV20-1 and TRBJ2-1, with 9 nucleotides matching TRBD2. The CDR3 is 12 amino acids. CDR1 and CDR2 (germline): DFQATT, SNEGSKA (reference sequence). The V segment lost 7 bases and the J segment 5 bases; nucleotides outside the gene matches: 3. CDR3 sequence reads: CSGLAGNNEQFF. The CDR3 region has the DNA TGCAGTGGGCTAGCGGGGAACAATGAGCAGTTCTTC.

A note on this clonotype: This could be a read error, since a much larger clone is one nucleotide away. The V and J genes are TRBV7-8 and TRBJ2-7, with 7 bases that match TRBD1. The CDR3 covers 14 residues. The V gene end was trimmed by 6 bases and the J gene end by 6 bases; junction bases not matched to a gene: 11. Germline lookup yields CDR1 SGHVS and CDR2 FQNEAQ. The CDR3 DNA reads TGTGCCAGCAGACACAGGGGAACTACTGGCGAGCAGTACTTC. This sequence encodes CASRHRGTTGEQYF. Using reference TRBV7-8 and TRBJ2-7 for the parts outside the CDR3, the full variable domain is GAGVSQSPRYKVAKRGQDVALRCDPISGHVSLFWYQQALGQGPEFLTYFQNEAQLDKSGLPSDRFFAERPEGSVSTLKIQRTQQEDSAVYLCASRHRGTTGEQYFGPGTRLTVT.

The V gene is TRBV6-1, the J gene TRBJ2-2; perhaps TRBD2 as D (5 bases). Germline V gene sequence: CDR1 MNHNS, CDR2 SASEGT. The CDR3 is 14 amino acids. V lost 6 bases and J 2 bases, leaving 10 bases between the germline ends. DNA of the CDR3: TGTGCCAGCAGCCACGGGGATAACACCGGGGAGCTGTTTTTT. The encoded protein is CASSHGDNTGELFF.

The chain combines TRBV12-5 with TRBJ1-1; D ambiguous. This CDR3 is built from 10 residues. Germline V gives CDR1 LGHNT, CDR2 FRNRAP. Trimming stripped 11 bases from V and 6 bases from J, with 10 bases between. The CDR3 DNA reads as TGTGCTGAGACCTTAGCTGAAGCTTTCTTT. Translating gives CAETLAEAFF.

This clonotype was observed a handful of times. The chain employs TRBV19 and TRBJ2-1, with a weak D call TRBD1 (6 bases). The CDR3 spans 17 residues. Per the germline V gene, CDR1 is LNHDA and CDR2 is SQIVND (reference sequence). V lost 6 bases and J lost 2, with 20 bases in between. CDR3 coding DNA: TGTGCCAGTAGCCGAAACTCTAGGGGGATAGCCTACAATGAGCAGTTCTTC. Protein sequence: CASSRNSRGIAYNEQFF.

This clonotype was found a few times. V usage is TRBV4-2 and J usage is TRBJ1-2; TRBD1 aligns across 12 bases. With V trimmed by 0 bases and J by 8 bases, 7 bases remained unmatched. This CDR3 has 16 amino acids. In germline, CDR1 is LGHNA, CDR2 YNFKEQ. CDR3 protein: CASSQDGDRGRWGYTF. CDR3 coding DNA: TGTGCCAGCAGCCAAGATGGGGACAGGGGGCGATGGGGCTACACCTTC.

The rearrangement links TRBV1 to TRBJ2-3; TRBD1, the table's D call, was not compared with the DNA. TRBV1 is reported as a pseudogene. This CDR3 contains 17 residues. The CDR3 DNA is TGCACCAGCAGCCTGTTCGGGGGGCCTAAGGGCACAGATACGCAGTATTTT. Translation: CTSSLFGGPKGTDTQYF.

The sample holds a few counts of this clonotype. J is TRBJ1-1 and V is TRBV7-9, with 7 bases aligning to TRBD1. Germline loops: CDR1 SEHNR, CDR2 FQNEAQ (reference sequence). V shed 2 bases, J shed 6 bases, and the junction held 15 bases outside the gene matches. The CDR3 has 17 residues. In DNA form, the CDR3 reads TGTGCCAGCAGCTTATCGGGAGGGGGCACGATTACGGCTGAAGCTTTCTTT. Translating gives CASSLSGGGTITAEAFF.

V and J are TRBV7-9 and TRBJ2-3; no clear D. The CDR3 is 14 amino acids. Trimming cost V 0 bases and J 2 bases, with 6 bases left between them. CDR1 and CDR2 (germline): SEHNR, FQNEAQ (reference sequence). CDR3 DNA: TGTGCCAGCAGCTTAGCCCAGCCCACAGATACGCAGTATTTT. Translating it yields CASSLAQPTDTQYF.

The rearrangement links TRBV5-6 to TRBJ1-1; D perhaps matches TRBD1 (5 bases). V was cut by 2 bases and J by 3 bases, with 17 bases left in between. Germline loops: CDR1 SGHDT, CDR2 YYEEEE. The CDR3 contains 16 residues. CDR3: CASSFNRDSGYTEAFF. The CDR3 DNA sequence: TGTGCCAGCAGCTTTAACCGGGACTCTGGGTACACTGAAGCTTTCTTT. Drawing the rest from reference TRBV5-6 and TRBJ1-1, the complete variable domain is DAGVTQSPTHLIKTRGQQVTLRCSPKSGHDTVSWYQQALGQGPQFIFQYYEEEERQRGNFPDRFSGHQFPNYSSELNVNALLLGDSALYLCASSFNRDSGYTEAFFGQGTRLTVV.

The genes are TRBV28 and TRBJ1-1; TRBD1 matches at 8 bases. Trimming cost V 8 bases and J 1 base; bases outside gene matches: 6. The V gene's germline CDR1 is MDHEN and CDR2 SYDVKM. The CDR3 has 14 amino acids. The CDR3 sequence is CASVQGGGNTEAFF. The CDR3 DNA reads TGTGCCAGCGTACAGGGGGGGGGGAACACTGAAGCTTTCTTT. Based on the CDR3 plus reference TRBV28 and TRBJ1-1, the full variable domain is DVKVTQSSRYLVKRTGEKVFLECVQDMDHENMFWYRQDPGLGLRLIYFSYDVKMKEKGDIPEGYSVSREKKERFSLILESASTNQTSMYLCASVQGGGNTEAFFGQGTRLTVV.

This clonotype appeared many times. The J gene is TRBJ1-1, the V gene TRBV20-1; 8 bases line up with TRBD1. V shed 6 bases, J shed 3 bases, and the junction held 6 bases outside the gene matches. Per the germline V gene, CDR1 is DFQATT and CDR2 is SNEGSKA (reference sequence). This CDR3 is 13 amino acids long. The CDR3 coding sequence is TGCAGTGCGGGGCAGGGGGCGCACACTGAAGCTTTCTTT. This sequence encodes CSAGQGAHTEAFF.

This clonotype was observed a few times. The chain combines TRBV10-3 with TRBJ1-2; TRBD1 matches 7 bases. Germline V lookup: CDR1 ENHRY, CDR2 SYGVKD. The CDR3 runs 15 residues. Losses at the gene ends were 2 bases for V and 3 bases for J; bases not matched to a gene: 6. The CDR3 nucleotides are TGTGCCATCAGTGAGGGGCAGGGGGAGGACTATGGCTACACCTTC. Translation: CAISEGQGEDYGYTF.

This clonotype showed up many times. The V call is TRBV18, the J call TRBJ1-4; perhaps TRBD1 as D (6 bases). Germline assignment: CDR1 KGHSH and CDR2 LQKENI. The CDR3 length is 15 residues. Trimming shortened V by 3 bases and J by 0 bases, and 8 bases separated the two germline ends. CDR3 sequence: CASSPPGATNEKLFF. As DNA, the CDR3 is TGTGCCAGCTCACCCCCAGGGGCAACTAATGAAAAACTGTTTTTT.

The chain has TRBV6-1 and TRBJ2-1; D gene ambiguous. The CDR3 spans 13 residues. Trimming took 1 base from V and 8 from J, leaving 9 bases between them. The germline V gene has CDR1 MNHNS and CDR2 SASEGT. In nucleotides, the CDR3 is TGTGCCAGCAGTGAAGGAAGGACCTATGAGCAGTTCTTC. As protein: CASSEGRTYEQFF.

This clonotype was counted many times. The J gene is TRBJ1-1, the V gene TRBV7-9; 8 bases align to TRBD1. The junction had 6 bases not matched to a gene; V was cut back by 5 bases and J by 7 bases. The CDR3 sequence is 13 residues long. Germline V gene data show CDR1 as SEHNR and CDR2 as FQNEAQ (reference sequence). The CDR3 nucleotides are TGTGCCAGCAGCACAACAGGGGGAGGTGAAGCTTTCTTT. It yields the protein CASSTTGGGEAFF.

The rearrangement uses TRBV6-1 and TRBJ1-5, with a possible D match to TRBD1 (5 bases). This CDR3 is 16 amino acids long. Trimming removed 10 bases from V and 0 bases from J, with 19 bases in between. Germline CDR1 and CDR2: MNHNS and SASEGT. The CDR3 region is CATTVQGEYSNQPQHF. Written as DNA, the CDR3 is TGTGCCACAACTGTGCAGGGCGAGTATAGCAATCAGCCCCAGCATTTT.

This clonotype was recorded a few times. The genes are TRBV9 and TRBJ2-5; D is perhaps TRBD1 or TRBD2 (6 bases each). The CDR3 has 16 residues. V lost 0 bases, J lost 5 bases, and 17 bases lay in between. Germline loops: CDR1 SGDLS, CDR2 YYNGEE. Here the CDR3 reads CASSVDVGGQHETQYF. The CDR3 nucleotides are TGTGCCAGCAGCGTAGATGTAGGGGGGCAGCATGAGACCCAGTACTTC. The variable domain in full, completed from reference TRBV9 and TRBJ2-5, reads DSGVTQTPKHLITATGQRVTLRCSPRSGDLSVYWYQQSLDQGLQFLIQYYNGEERAKGNILERFSAQQFPDLHSELNLSSLELGDSALYFCASSVDVGGQHETQYFGPGTRLLVL.

This chain joins TRBV12-3 or TRBV12-4 and TRBJ2-2; 8 nucleotides agree with TRBD2. V was clipped by 1 base and J by 4 bases; unmatched bases: 5. The CDR3 consists of 16 residues. The DNA for the CDR3 is TGTGCCAGCAGTTTAGTTAGGCTAGCGGGCACCGGGGAGCTGTTTTTT. Encoded protein: CASSLVRLAGTGELFF.

The chain couples TRBV7-3 to TRBJ2-1, with 9 bases identical to TRBD1. CDR3 length: 17 amino acids. Trimming removed 1 base from V and 4 bases from J; junction bases left unmatched: 8. Germline CDR1 and CDR2: SGHTA and FQGTGA. CDR3 region: CASSLKPGTGYYNEQFF. In nucleotides, the CDR3 is TGTGCCAGCAGCTTAAAACCCGGGACAGGGTATTACAATGAGCAGTTCTTC.